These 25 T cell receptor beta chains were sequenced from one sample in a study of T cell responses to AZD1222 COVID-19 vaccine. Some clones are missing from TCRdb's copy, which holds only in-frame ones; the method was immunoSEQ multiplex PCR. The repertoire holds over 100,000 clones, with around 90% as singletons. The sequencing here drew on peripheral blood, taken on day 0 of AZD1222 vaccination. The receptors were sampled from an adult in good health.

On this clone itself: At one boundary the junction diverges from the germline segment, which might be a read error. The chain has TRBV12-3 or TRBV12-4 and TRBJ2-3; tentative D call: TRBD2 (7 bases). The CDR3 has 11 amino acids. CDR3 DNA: TGTGCCAGCAGGCTCGGGGGGCCCGTTTTCTTT. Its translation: CASRLGGPVFF.

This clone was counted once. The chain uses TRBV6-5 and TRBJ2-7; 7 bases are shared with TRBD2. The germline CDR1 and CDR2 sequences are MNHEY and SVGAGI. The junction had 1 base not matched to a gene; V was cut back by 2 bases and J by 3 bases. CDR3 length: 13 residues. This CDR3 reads CASSYRDYYEQYF. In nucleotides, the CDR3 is TGTGCCAGCAGTTACAGGGACTACTACGAGCAGTACTTC.

CDR3 sequence (DNA): TGTGCCAGCTCACCGACGGTTAACAGGGCCAATGAGCAGTTCTTC. Its protein is CASSPTVNRANEQFF. The chain joins TRBV18 to TRBJ2-1, with D tentatively TRBD1 (6 bases). Germline lookup yields CDR1 KGHSH and CDR2 LQKENI. With 3 bases removed from V and 6 bases from J, the gap between germline ends came to 15 bases. This CDR3 region has 15 residues.

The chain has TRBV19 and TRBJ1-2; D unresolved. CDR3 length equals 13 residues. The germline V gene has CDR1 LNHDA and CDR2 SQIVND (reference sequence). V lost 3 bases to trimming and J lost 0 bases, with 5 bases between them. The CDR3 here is CASSMGTNYGYTF. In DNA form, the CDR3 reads TGTGCCAGTAGTATGGGCACTAACTATGGCTACACCTTC. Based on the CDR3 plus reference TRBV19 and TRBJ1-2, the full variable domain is DGGITQSPKYLFRKEGQNVTLSCEQNLNHDAMYWYRQDPGQGLRLIYYSQIVNDFQKGDIAEGYSVSREKKESFPLTVTSAQKNPTAFYLCASSMGTNYGYTFGSGTRLTVV.

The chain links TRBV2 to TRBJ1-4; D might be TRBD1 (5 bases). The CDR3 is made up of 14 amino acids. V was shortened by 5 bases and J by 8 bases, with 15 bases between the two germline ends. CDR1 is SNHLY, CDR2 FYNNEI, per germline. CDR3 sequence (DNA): TGTGCCAGCAGTTACCCGGGACTCGGGGAAAAACTGTTTTTT. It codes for CASSYPGLGEKLFF. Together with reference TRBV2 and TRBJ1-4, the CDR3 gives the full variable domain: EPEVTQTPSHQVTQMGQEVILRCVPISNHLYFYWYRQILGQKVEFLVSFYNNEISEKSEIFDDQFSVERPDGSNFTLKIRSTKLEDSAMYFCASSYPGLGEKLFFGSGTQLSVL.

CDR3 DNA sequence: TGTGCCAGCTCACTCGGGAGGGCCCAGATGGCTTTCTTT. This encodes CASSLGRAQMAFF. V usage is TRBV2 and J usage is TRBJ1-1; D is unresolved. Germline-derived CDR1 and CDR2 are SNHLY and FYNNEI. Trimming took off 8 bases at V and 11 bases at J, with 21 bases between the two ends. The CDR3 totals 13 residues.

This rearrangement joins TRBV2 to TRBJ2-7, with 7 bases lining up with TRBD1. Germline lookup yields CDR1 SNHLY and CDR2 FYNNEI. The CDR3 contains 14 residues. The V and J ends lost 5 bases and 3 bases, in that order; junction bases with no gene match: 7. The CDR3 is CASSKNDRDYEQYF. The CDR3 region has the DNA TGTGCCAGCAGTAAAAACGACAGGGACTACGAGCAGTACTTC.

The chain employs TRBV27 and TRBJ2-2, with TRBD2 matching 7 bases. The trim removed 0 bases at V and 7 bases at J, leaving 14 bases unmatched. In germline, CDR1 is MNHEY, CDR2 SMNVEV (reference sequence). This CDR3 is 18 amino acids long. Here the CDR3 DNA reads TGTGCCAGCAGTTTATCGGTGGGTGGGCGGGAGACGTTCGGGGAGCTGTTTTTT. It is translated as CASSLSVGGRETFGELFF.

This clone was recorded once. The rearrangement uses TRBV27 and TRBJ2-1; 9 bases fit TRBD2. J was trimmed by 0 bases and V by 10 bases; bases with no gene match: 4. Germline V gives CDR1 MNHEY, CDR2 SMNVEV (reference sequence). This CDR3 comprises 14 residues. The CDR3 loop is CATFSGSSYNEQFF. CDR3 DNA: TGTGCCACCTTTAGCGGGAGCTCCTACAATGAGCAGTTCTTC.

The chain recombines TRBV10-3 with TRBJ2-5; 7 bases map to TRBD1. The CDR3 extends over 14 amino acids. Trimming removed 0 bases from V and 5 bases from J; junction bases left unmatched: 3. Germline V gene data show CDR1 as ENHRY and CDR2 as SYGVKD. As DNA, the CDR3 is TGTGCCATCAGTGAGTCAACAGGGGATGAGACCCAGTACTTC. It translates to CAISESTGDETQYF.

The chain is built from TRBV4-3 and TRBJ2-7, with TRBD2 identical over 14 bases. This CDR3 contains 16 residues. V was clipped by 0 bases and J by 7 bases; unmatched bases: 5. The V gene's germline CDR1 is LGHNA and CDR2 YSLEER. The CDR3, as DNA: TGCGCCAGCAGCCAAGAGGGGACTAGCGGGAGTTGGGAGCAGTACTTC. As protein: CASSQEGTSGSWEQYF.

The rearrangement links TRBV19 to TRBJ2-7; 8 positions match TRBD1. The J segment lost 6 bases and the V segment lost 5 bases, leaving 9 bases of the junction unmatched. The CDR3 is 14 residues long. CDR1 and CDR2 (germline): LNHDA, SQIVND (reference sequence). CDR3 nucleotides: TGTGCCAGTAGTCCCGGGACAGGAGGCGGCGAGCAGTACTTC. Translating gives CASSPGTGGGEQYF.

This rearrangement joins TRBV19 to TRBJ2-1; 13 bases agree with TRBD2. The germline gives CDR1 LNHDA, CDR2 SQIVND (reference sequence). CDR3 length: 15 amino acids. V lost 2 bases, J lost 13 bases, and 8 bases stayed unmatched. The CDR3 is CASSIRGLAGTEQFF. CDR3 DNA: TGTGCCAGTAGTATAAGGGGACTAGCGGGAACTGAACAGTTCTTC.

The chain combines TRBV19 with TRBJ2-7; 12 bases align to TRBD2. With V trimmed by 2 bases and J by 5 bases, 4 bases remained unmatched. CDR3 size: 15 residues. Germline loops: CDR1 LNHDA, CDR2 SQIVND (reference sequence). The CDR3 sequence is CASSIRLAGVNEQYF. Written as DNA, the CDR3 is TGTGCCAGTAGTATAAGACTAGCGGGAGTCAACGAGCAGTACTTC.

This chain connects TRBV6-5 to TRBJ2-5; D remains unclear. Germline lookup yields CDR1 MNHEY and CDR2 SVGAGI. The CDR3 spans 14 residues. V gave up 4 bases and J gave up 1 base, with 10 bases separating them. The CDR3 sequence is CASSSHSFQETQYF. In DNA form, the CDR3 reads TGTGCCAGCAGTTCCCACTCCTTCCAAGAGACCCAGTACTTC.

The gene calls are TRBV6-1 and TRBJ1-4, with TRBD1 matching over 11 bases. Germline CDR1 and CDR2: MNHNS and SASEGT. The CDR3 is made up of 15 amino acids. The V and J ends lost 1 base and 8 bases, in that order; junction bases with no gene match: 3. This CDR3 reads CASSEEGTGGEKLFF. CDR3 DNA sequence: TGTGCCAGCAGTGAAGAGGGGACAGGGGGGGAAAAACTGTTTTTT.

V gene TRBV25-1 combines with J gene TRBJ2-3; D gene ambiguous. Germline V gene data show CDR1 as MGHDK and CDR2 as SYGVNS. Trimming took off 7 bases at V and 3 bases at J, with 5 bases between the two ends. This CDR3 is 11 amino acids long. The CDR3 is CASTRTDTQYF. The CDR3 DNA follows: TGTGCCAGCACTCGGACAGATACGCAGTATTTT.

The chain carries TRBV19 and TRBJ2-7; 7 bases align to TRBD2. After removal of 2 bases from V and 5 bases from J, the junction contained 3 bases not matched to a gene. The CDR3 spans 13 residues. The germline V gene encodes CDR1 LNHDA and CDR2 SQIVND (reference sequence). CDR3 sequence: CASSIRTRDEQYF. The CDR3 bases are TGTGCCAGTAGTATAAGGACTAGAGACGAGCAGTACTTC. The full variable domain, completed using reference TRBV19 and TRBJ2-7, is DGGITQSPKYLFRKEGQNVTLSCEQNLNHDAMYWYRQDPGQGLRLIYYSQIVNDFQKGDIAEGYSVSREKKESFPLTVTSAQKNPTAFYLCASSIRTRDEQYFGPGTRLTVT.

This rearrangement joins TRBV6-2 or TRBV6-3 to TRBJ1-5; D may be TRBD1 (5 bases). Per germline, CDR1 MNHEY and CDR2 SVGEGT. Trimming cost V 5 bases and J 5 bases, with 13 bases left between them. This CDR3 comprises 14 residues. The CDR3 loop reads CASSADGGYQPQHF. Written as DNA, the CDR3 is TGTGCCAGCAGTGCCGACGGGGGGTATCAGCCCCAGCATTTT.

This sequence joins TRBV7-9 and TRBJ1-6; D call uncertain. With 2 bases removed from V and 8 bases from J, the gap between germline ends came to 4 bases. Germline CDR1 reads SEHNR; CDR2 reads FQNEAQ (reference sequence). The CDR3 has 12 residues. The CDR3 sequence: CASSLTHSPLHF. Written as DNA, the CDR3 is TGTGCCAGCAGCTTAACTCATTCACCCCTCCACTTT.

CDR3 nucleotides: TGTGCCAGCAGCCCCATGGGGGGCCCTAACTATGGCTACACCTTC. This translates into CASSPMGGPNYGYTF. V is TRBV9 and J is TRBJ1-2, with a tentative D call TRBD1 (6 bases). Germline lookup yields CDR1 SGDLS and CDR2 YYNGEE. V lost 4 bases, J lost 0 bases, and 13 bases lay in between. The length of the CDR3 is 15 residues. The full variable domain, rest sourced from reference TRBV9 and TRBJ1-2, is DSGVTQTPKHLITATGQRVTLRCSPRSGDLSVYWYQQSLDQGLQFLIQYYNGEERAKGNILERFSAQQFPDLHSELNLSSLELGDSALYFCASSPMGGPNYGYTFGSGTRLTVV.

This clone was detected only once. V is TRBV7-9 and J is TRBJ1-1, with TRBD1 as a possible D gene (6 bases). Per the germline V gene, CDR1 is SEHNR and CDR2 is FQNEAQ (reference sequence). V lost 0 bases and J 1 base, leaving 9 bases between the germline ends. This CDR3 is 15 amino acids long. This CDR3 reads CASSLAGGPNTEAFF. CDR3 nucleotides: TGTGCCAGCAGCTTAGCGGGGGGGCCGAACACTGAAGCTTTCTTT. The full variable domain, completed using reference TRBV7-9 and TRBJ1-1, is DTGVSQNPRHKITKRGQNVTFRCDPISEHNRLYWYRQTLGQGPEFLTYFQNEAQLEKSRLLSDRFSAERPKGSFSTLEIQRTEQGDSAMYLCASSLAGGPNTEAFFGQGTRLTVV.

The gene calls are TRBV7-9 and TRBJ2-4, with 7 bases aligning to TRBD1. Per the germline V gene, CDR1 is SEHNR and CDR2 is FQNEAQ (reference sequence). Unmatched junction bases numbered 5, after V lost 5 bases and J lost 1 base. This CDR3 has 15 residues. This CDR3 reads CASSLQQGAKNIQYF. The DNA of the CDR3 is TGTGCCAGCAGCCTCCAACAGGGGGCCAAAAACATTCAGTACTTC. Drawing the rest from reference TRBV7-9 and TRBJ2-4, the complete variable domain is DTGVSQNPRHKITKRGQNVTFRCDPISEHNRLYWYRQTLGQGPEFLTYFQNEAQLEKSRLLSDRFSAERPKGSFSTLEIQRTEQGDSAMYLCASSLQQGAKNIQYFGAGTRLSVL.

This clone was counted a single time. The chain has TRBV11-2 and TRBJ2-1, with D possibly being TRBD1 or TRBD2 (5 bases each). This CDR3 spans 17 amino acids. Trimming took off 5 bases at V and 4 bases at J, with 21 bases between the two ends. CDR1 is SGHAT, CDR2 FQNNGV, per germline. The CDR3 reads CASSPNKGQRVYNEQFF. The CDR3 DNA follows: TGTGCCAGCAGCCCGAACAAGGGGCAGAGGGTATACAATGAGCAGTTCTTC.

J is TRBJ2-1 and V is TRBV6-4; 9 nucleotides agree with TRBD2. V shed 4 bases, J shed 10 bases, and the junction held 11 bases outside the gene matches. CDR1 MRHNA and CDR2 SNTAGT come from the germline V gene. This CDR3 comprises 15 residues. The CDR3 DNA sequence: TGTGCCAGCAGTGGTTCGGGACTAGCCGACAGGGAGCAGTTCTTC. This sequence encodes CASSGSGLADREQFF.